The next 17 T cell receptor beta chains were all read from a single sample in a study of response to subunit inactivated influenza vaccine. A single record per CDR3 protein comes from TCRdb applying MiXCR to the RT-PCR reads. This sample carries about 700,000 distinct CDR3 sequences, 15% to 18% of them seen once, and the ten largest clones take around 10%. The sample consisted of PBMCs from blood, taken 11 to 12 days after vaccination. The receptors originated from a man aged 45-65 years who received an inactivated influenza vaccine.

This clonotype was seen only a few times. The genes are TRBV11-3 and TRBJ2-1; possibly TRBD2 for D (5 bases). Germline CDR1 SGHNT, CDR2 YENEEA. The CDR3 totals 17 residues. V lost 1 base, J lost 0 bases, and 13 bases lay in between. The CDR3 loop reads CASSLGGSEVSYNEQFF. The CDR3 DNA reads TGTGCCAGCAGCTTAGGGGGTAGCGAAGTCTCCTACAATGAGCAGTTCTTC.

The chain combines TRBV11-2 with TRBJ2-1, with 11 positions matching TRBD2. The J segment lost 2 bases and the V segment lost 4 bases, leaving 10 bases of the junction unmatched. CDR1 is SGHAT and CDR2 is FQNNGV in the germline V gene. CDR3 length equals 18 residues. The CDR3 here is CASSSGTSGYRTYNEQFF. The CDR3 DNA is TGTGCCAGCAGCTCCGGGACTAGCGGATACAGAACCTACAATGAGCAGTTCTTC.

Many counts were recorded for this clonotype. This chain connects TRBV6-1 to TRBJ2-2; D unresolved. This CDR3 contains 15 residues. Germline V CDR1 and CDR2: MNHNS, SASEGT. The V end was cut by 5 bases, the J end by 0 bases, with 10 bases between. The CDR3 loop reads CASSRRPTNTGELFF. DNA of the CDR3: TGTGCCAGCAGTAGACGGCCTACGAACACCGGGGAGCTGTTTTTT.

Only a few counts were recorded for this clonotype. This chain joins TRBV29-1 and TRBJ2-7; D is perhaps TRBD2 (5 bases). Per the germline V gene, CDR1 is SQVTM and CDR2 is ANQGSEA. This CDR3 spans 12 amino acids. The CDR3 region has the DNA TGCAGTGTGACGGGGAACTCCTACGAGCAGTACTTC. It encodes CSVTGNSYEQYF.

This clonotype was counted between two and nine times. The CDR3 nucleotides read TGTGCCACCAGCAGAGGTCGAGAGACAGCGGGTGAGCAGTTCTTC. The encoded protein is CATSRGRETAGEQFF. This rearrangement joins TRBV15 to TRBJ2-1; possibly TRBD2 for D (6 bases). This CDR3 has 15 amino acids. V was cut by 1 base and J by 9 bases, with 16 bases left in between. CDR1 is LNHNV and CDR2 is YYDKDF in the germline V gene (reference sequence).

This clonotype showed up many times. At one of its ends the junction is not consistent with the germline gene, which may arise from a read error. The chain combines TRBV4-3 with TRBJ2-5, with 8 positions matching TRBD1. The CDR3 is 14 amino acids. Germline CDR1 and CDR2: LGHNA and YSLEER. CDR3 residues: CASSKDRGRETQYF. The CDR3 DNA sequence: TGCGCCAGCAGCAAAGACAGGGGCCGAGAGACCCAGTACTTC.

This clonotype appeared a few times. The CDR3 spells CSVRDSNQPQHF. The CDR3, as DNA: TGCAGCGTCCGGGACTCCAATCAGCCCCAGCATTTT. The chain joins TRBV29-1 to TRBJ1-5, with D perhaps matching TRBD1 (5 bases). The CDR3 covers 12 residues. The germline V gene has CDR1 SQVTM and CDR2 ANQGSEA. V was trimmed by 6 bases and J by 3 bases, leaving 9 bases between them.

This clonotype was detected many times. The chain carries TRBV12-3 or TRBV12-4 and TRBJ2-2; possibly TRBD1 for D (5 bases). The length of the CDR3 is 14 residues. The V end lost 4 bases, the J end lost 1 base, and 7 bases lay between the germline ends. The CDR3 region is CASSSTGNTGELFF. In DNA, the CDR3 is TGTGCCAGCAGTTCCACAGGGAACACCGGGGAGCTGTTTTTT.

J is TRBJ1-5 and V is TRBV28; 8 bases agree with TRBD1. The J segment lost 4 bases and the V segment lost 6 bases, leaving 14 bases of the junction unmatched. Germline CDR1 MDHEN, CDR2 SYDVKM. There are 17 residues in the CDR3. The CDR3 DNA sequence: TGTGCCAGCAGACCCCGGACAGGGCCCGTCACGAATCAGCCCCAGCATTTT. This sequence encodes CASRPRTGPVTNQPQHF. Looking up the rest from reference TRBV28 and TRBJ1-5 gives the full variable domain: DVKVTQSSRYLVKRTGEKVFLECVQDMDHENMFWYRQDPGLGLRLIYFSYDVKMKEKGDIPEGYSVSREKKERFSLILESASTNQTSMYLCASRPRTGPVTNQPQHFGDGTRLSIL.

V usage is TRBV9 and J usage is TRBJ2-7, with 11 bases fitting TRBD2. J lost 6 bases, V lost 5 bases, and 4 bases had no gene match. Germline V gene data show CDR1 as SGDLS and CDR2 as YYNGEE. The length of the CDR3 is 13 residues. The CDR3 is CASSTSGSSEQYF. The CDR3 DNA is TGTGCCAGCAGTACTAGCGGGAGCAGCGAGCAGTACTTC. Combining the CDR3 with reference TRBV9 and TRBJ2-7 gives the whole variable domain DSGVTQTPKHLITATGQRVTLRCSPRSGDLSVYWYQQSLDQGLQFLIQYYNGEERAKGNILERFSAQQFPDLHSELNLSSLELGDSALYFCASSTSGSSEQYFGPGTRLTVT.

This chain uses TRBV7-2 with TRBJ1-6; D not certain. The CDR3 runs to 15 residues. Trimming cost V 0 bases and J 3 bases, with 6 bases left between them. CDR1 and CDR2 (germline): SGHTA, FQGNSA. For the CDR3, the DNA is TGTGCCAGCAGCTTAGCCGGAAACTATAATTCACCCCTCCACTTT. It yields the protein CASSLAGNYNSPLHF.

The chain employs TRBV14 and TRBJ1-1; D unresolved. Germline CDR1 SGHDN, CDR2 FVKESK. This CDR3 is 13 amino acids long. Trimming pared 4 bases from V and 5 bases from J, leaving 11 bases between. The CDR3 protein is CASSRLGKTEAFF. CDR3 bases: TGTGCCAGCAGCCGCTTGGGGAAAACTGAAGCTTTCTTT.

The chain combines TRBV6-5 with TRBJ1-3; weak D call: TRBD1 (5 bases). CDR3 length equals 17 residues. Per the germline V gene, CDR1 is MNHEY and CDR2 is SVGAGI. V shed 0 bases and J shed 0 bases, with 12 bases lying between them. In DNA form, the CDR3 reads TGTGCCAGCAGTTACTCCAGGGCACTTAGCTCTGGAAACACCATATATTTT. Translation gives CASSYSRALSSGNTIYF.

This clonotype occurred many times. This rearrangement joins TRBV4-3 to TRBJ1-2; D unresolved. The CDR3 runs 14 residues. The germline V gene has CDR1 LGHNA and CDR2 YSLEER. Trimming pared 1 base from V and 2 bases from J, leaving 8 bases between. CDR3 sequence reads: CASSQGAPNYGYTF. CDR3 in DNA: TGCGCCAGCAGCCAAGGGGCACCAAACTATGGCTACACCTTC.

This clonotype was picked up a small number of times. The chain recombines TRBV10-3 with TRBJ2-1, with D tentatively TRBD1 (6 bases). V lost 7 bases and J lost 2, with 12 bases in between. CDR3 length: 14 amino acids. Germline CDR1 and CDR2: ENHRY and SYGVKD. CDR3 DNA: TGTGCCATCACCGAGGACAGCGCCTACAATGAGCAGTTCTTC. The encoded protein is CAITEDSAYNEQFF.

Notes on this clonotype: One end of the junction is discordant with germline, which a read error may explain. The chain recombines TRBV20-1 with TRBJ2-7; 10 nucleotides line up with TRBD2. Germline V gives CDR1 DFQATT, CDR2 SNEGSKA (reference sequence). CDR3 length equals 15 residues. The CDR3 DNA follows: TGCAGTTCTAGTGGACTAGCGGAGAAAGGCTACGAGCAGTACTTC. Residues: CSSSGLAEKGYEQYF.

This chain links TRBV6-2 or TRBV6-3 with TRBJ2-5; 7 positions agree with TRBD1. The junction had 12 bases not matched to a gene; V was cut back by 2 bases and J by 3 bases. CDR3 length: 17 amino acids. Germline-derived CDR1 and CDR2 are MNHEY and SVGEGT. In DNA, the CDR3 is TGTGCCAGCAGTTACGGTCGCACGACAGGGCGAGAAGAGACCCAGTACTTC. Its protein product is CASSYGRTTGREETQYF.